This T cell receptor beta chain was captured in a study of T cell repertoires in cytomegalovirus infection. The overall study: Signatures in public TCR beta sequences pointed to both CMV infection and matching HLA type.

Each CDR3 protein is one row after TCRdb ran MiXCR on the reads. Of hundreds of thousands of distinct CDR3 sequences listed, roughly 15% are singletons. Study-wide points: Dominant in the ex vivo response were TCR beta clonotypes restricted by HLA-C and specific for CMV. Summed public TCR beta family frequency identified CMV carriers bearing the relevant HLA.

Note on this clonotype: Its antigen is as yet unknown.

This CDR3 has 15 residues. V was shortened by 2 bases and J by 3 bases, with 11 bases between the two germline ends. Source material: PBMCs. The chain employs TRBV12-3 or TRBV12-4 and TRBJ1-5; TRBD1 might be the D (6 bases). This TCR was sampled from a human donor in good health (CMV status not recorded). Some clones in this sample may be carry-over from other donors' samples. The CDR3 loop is CASSLNGQLNQPQHF. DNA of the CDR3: TGTGCCAGCAGTTTAAACGGACAGCTCAATCAGCCCCAGCATTTT.